Below, 24 T cell receptor beta chains from the same sample are listed, as sequenced in a study of T cells in localized non-small cell lung cancer. TCRdb keeps only in-frame clones here, not all; method: immunoSEQ multiplex PCR. The profile shows fewer than 25,000 clones, about 90% of them singletons. This material consisted of peripheral blood, taken before any cancer treatment. These receptors came from a woman aged 40-70 years with stage I lung adenocarcinoma.

The chain couples TRBV7-3 to TRBJ2-3; D unclear. V was pared by 3 bases and J by 3 bases, with 7 bases between. The CDR3 consists of 13 residues. Per germline, CDR1 SGHTA and CDR2 FQGTGA. DNA for the CDR3: TGTGCCAGCAGCTTTGAGACGACAGATACGCAGTATTTT. It codes for CASSFETTDTQYF.

The rearrangement joins TRBV15 to TRBJ2-7, with unresolved D. Trimming cost V 1 base and J 3 bases, with 10 bases left between them. CDR1 and CDR2 from the germline V gene are LNHNV and YYDKDF (reference sequence). CDR3 length: 14 residues. CDR3 sequence reads: CATSRGGLIYEQYF. CDR3 coding DNA: TGTGCCACCAGCAGAGGTGGCCTAATCTACGAGCAGTACTTC.

V is TRBV9 and J is TRBJ2-1; D unclear. The CDR3 consists of 17 residues. Germline values: CDR1 SGDLS, CDR2 YYNGEE. V gave up 0 bases and J gave up 15 bases, with 28 bases separating them. The CDR3 is CASSVEGSTVATMSLFF. In DNA form, the CDR3 reads TGTGCCAGCAGCGTAGAGGGTAGTACAGTAGCCACAATGAGCCTGTTCTTC.

This clone has just one count. The rearrangement uses TRBV6-6 and TRBJ2-7, with 10 nucleotides matching TRBD1. Germline V gives CDR1 MNHNY, CDR2 SVGAGI (reference sequence). V lost 7 bases and J lost 2; bases outside the gene matches: 8. This CDR3 is built from 15 residues. The CDR3 DNA follows: TGTGCCAGCACCGGACAGGGGGGTCTCCCCTACGAGCAGTACTTC. Encoded protein: CASTGQGGLPYEQYF.

The chain has TRBV6-1 and TRBJ2-6, with D possibly TRBD2 on 6 matching bases. This CDR3 region has 15 residues. The V end lost 7 bases, the J end lost 0 bases, and 10 bases lay between the germline ends. Looked up from germline, CDR1 is MNHNS and CDR2 is SASEGT. CDR3 sequence (DNA): TGTGCCAGCAACCGGGGGACCTCTGGGGCCAACGTCCTGACTTTC. Amino acid sequence: CASNRGTSGANVLTF.

This chain uses TRBV4-1 with TRBJ2-7; 7 bases align to TRBD2. Germline V lookup: CDR1 MGHRA, CDR2 YSYEKL. This CDR3 spans 14 amino acids. Trimming at V came to 1 base and at J to 1 base, leaving 1 base not matched to a gene. The CDR3 loop reads CASSQAGGSYEQYF. CDR3 in DNA: TGCGCCAGCAGCCAAGCGGGAGGTTCCTACGAGCAGTACTTC.

The chain joins TRBV6-5 to TRBJ2-3, with no clear D. This CDR3 is 12 amino acids long. Germline V lookup: CDR1 MNHEY, CDR2 SVGAGI. With 6 bases removed from V and 4 bases from J, the gap between germline ends came to 8 bases. The CDR3 here is CASRHEADTQYF. The CDR3 DNA follows: TGTGCCAGCAGACACGAAGCAGATACGCAGTATTTT.

The rearrangement links TRBV5-1 to TRBJ2-4; tentative D call: TRBD2 (5 bases). The V gene's germline CDR1 is SGHRS and CDR2 YFSETQ. The length of the CDR3 is 18 residues. The V gene lost 2 bases and the J gene lost 4 bases, with 22 bases spanning the gap. For the CDR3, the DNA is TGCGCCAGCAGCTTAAGTCCCCCAGCGGCCCTTTCTAAAAACATTCAGTACTTC. Residues: CASSLSPPAALSKNIQYF.

This rearrangement joins TRBV7-8 to TRBJ2-3; no clear D. Germline V lookup: CDR1 SGHVS, CDR2 FQNEAQ. V lost 0 bases to trimming and J lost 11 bases, with 12 bases between them. This CDR3 region has 13 residues. The CDR3: CASSLAVLKEQYF. The CDR3 DNA is TGTGCCAGCAGCTTAGCAGTGCTTAAGGAGCAGTATTTT.

The chain joins TRBV6-7 to TRBJ2-7; D gene uncertain. TRBV6-7 is an ORF for which the function is uncertain. This CDR3 is 9 amino acids long. The V end lost 6 bases, the J end lost 4 bases, and 1 base lay between the germline ends. This chain's CDR3 is CASRYEQYF. CDR3 in DNA: TGTGCCAGCAGGTACGAGCAGTACTTC.

This chain joins TRBV5-1 and TRBJ2-1; D could derive from TRBD1 or TRBD2 (5 bases each). V was clipped by 4 bases and J by 5 bases, with 10 bases between them. The V gene's germline CDR1 is SGHRS and CDR2 YFSETQ. The CDR3 has 13 residues. CDR3 protein: CASSEGPNNEQFF. The CDR3 coding sequence is TGCGCCAGCAGCGAGGGACCAAACAATGAGCAGTTCTTC.

The J gene is TRBJ2-7, the V gene TRBV21-1; no check of the table's D call, TRBD2, against the DNA was made. TRBV21-1 represents a pseudogene. The CDR3 extends over 17 amino acids. CDR3 region: CASSPECGSGLSYEQYF. The DNA for the CDR3 is TGTGCCAGCAGCCCAGAGTGCGGTAGCGGGCTCTCCTACGAGCAGTACTTC.

The genes are TRBV6-1 and TRBJ1-5; perhaps TRBD1 as D (6 bases). V was shortened by 3 bases and J by 10 bases, with 19 bases between the two germline ends. The CDR3 covers 15 residues. CDR1 is MNHNS, CDR2 SASEGT, per germline. The DNA of the CDR3 is TGTGCCAGCAGTGAGAAAGGACAGTGGATCAGCCCCCAGCATTTT. Translated: CASSEKGQWISPQHF.

V is TRBV5-1 and J is TRBJ2-3; no reliable D call. Looked up from germline, CDR1 is SGHRS and CDR2 is YFSETQ. The germline V and J ends were trimmed by 0 bases and 2 bases, with 13 bases remaining between them. This CDR3 has 16 residues. CDR3 amino acids: CASSLGLGAVTDTQYF. CDR3 nucleotides: TGCGCCAGCAGCTTGGGCCTGGGTGCCGTCACAGATACGCAGTATTTT.

The chain recombines TRBV10-1 with TRBJ2-2; 7 positions agree with TRBD2. The V gene end was trimmed by 5 bases and the J gene end by 3 bases; junction bases not matched to a gene: 3. The CDR3 has 14 residues. Per the germline V gene, CDR1 is WNHNN and CDR2 is SYGVQD (reference sequence). The CDR3 DNA sequence: TGCGCCAGCAGTCGGGAGGCTTACACCGGGGAGCTGTTTTTT. Amino acids: CASSREAYTGELFF.

V gene TRBV7-8 combines with J gene TRBJ2-1; D gene ambiguous. The ends were cut back, 2 bases at V and 2 bases at J, with 10 bases in the middle. Germline V lookup: CDR1 SGHVS, CDR2 FQNEAQ. The CDR3 totals 15 residues. The DNA for the CDR3 is TGTGCCAGCAGCTTAATACTCGGACCCTACAATGAGCAGTTCTTC. This gives the protein CASSLILGPYNEQFF.

This chain links TRBV6-4 with TRBJ2-1; no clear D gene. The CDR3 is 13 amino acids. The germline V and J ends were trimmed by 0 bases and 13 bases, with 13 bases remaining between them. Per germline, CDR1 MRHNA and CDR2 SNTAGT. CDR3 nucleotide sequence: TGTGCCAGCAGTGACTCGGACGGCCTCCACCAGTTCTTC. Protein product: CASSDSDGLHQFF.

The chain is built from TRBV7-9 and TRBJ2-7; 7 bases match TRBD1. V gave up 5 bases and J gave up 0 bases; unmatched junction bases: 7. Germline V CDR1 and CDR2: SEHNR, FQNEAQ (reference sequence). The CDR3 is 15 amino acids. The CDR3 DNA follows: TGTGCCAGCAGCCGAATGGGACAGCTCTCCTACGAGCAGTACTTC. Protein sequence: CASSRMGQLSYEQYF.

The chain uses TRBV28 and TRBJ2-7; D is undetermined. CDR1 and CDR2 from the germline V gene are MDHEN and SYDVKM. This CDR3 region has 15 residues. V lost 2 bases, J lost 2 bases, and 13 bases lay in between. The CDR3 reads CASSLPGSYTYEQYF. In DNA form, the CDR3 reads TGTGCCAGCAGTTTACCGGGCTCATATACCTACGAGCAGTACTTC.

The rearrangement links TRBV7-2 to TRBJ2-7; TRBD2 might be the D (6 bases). Germline values: CDR1 SGHTA, CDR2 FQGNSA. The CDR3 sequence is 14 residues long. The V gene lost 5 bases and the J gene lost 6 bases, with 17 bases spanning the gap. CDR3 DNA sequence: TGTGCCAGCAGCATACCGGGACTCGGGGTCGAGCAGTACTTC. As protein: CASSIPGLGVEQYF.

The gene calls are TRBV18 and TRBJ2-2, with a tentative D call TRBD2 (5 bases). The V end lost 3 bases, the J end lost 9 bases, and 8 bases lay between the germline ends. CDR1 and CDR2 (germline): KGHSH, LQKENI. The CDR3 is 12 residues long. In nucleotides, the CDR3 is TGTGCCAGCTCACCGAGGGTTTGGGAGCTGTTTTTT. Translating it yields CASSPRVWELFF.

The chain employs TRBV28 and TRBJ2-7; TRBD1 agrees at 7 bases. CDR3 size: 17 residues. V lost 4 bases to trimming and J lost 2 bases; unmatched junction nucleotides: 14. Per germline, CDR1 MDHEN and CDR2 SYDVKM. The CDR3 nucleotides are TGTGCCAGCAGTTCTTCTCGACAGGGAAGCCCACCCTACGAGCAGTACTTC. Protein product: CASSSSRQGSPPYEQYF.

This chain links TRBV2 with TRBJ2-1, with TRBD1 identical over 9 bases. CDR1 is SNHLY and CDR2 is FYNNEI in the germline V gene. The CDR3 has 12 residues. V shed 5 bases, J shed 8 bases, and the junction held 1 base outside the gene matches. CDR3 nucleotide sequence: TGTGCCAGCAGTCGGACAGGGGATGAGCAGTTCTTC. Amino acids: CASSRTGDEQFF.

The chain links TRBV27 to TRBJ2-1; D is ambiguous. This CDR3 comprises 12 residues. Between the trimmed V and J ends, which lost 5 bases and 9 bases, there was a span of 11 bases. Germline V gene lookup returns CDR1 MNHEY and CDR2 SMNVEV (reference sequence). The CDR3 spells CASSTYSSEQFF. The CDR3 DNA follows: TGTGCCAGCAGTACCTACTCGAGTGAGCAGTTCTTC.